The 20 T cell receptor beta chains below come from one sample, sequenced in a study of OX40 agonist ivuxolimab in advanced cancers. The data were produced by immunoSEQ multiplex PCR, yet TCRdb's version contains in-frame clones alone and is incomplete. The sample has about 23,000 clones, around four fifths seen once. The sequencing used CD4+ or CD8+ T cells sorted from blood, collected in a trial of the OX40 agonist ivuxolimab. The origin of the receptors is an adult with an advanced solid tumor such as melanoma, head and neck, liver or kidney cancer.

CDR3 bases: TGTGCCAGCAGCCAAGAACCGGCCGGGGAGGGACATCAGCCCCAGCATTTT. Protein sequence: CASSQEPAGEGHQPQHF. The rearrangement uses TRBV4-2 and TRBJ1-5; weak D call: TRBD1 (5 bases). CDR1 is LGHNA and CDR2 is YNFKEQ in the germline V gene. The V and J ends lost 0 bases and 5 bases respectively, with 17 bases between them. This CDR3 contains 17 residues.

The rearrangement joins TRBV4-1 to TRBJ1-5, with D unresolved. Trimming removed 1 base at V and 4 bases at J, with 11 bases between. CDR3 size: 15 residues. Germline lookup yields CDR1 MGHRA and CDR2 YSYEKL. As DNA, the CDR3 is TGCGCCAGCAGCCAAGCTAATGTAGGAAATCAGCCCCAGCATTTT. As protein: CASSQANVGNQPQHF.

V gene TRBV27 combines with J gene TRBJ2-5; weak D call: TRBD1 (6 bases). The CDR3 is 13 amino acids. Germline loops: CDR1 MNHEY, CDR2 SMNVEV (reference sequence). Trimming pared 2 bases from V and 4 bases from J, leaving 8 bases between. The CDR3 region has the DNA TGTGCCAGCAGTTTAGGGGGCGGAGAGACCCAGTACTTC. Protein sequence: CASSLGGGETQYF.

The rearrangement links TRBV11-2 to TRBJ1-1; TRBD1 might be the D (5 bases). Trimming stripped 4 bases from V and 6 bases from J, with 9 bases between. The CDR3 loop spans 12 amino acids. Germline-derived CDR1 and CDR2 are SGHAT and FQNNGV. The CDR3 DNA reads TGTGCCAGCAGCTACCAGGGTCCTGAAGCTTTCTTT. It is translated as CASSYQGPEAFF.

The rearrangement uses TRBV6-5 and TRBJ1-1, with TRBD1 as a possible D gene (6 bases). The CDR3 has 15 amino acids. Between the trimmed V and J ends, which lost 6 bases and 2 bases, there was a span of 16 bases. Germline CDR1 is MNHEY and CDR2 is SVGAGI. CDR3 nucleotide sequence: TGTGCCAGCAGGGGACACCTGAGGGGTAACACTGAAGCTTTCTTT. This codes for CASRGHLRGNTEAFF.

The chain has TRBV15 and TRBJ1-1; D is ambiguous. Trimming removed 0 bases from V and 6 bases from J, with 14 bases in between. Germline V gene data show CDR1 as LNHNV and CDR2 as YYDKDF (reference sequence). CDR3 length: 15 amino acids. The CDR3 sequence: CATSRDGNMGSEAFF. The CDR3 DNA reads TGTGCCACCAGCAGAGATGGGAACATGGGCTCTGAAGCTTTCTTT. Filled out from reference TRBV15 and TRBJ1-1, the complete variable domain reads DAMVIQNPRYQVTQFGKPVTLSCSQTLNHNVMYWYQQKSSQAPKLLFHYYDKDFNNEADTPDNFQSRRPNTSFCFLDIRSPGLGDTAMYLCATSRDGNMGSEAFFGQGTRLTVV.

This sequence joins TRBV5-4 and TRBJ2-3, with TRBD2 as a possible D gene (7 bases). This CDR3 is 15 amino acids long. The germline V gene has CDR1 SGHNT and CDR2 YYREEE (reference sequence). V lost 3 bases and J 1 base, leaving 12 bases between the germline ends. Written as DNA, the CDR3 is TGTGCCAGCAGCTACCGGGGGGCTGGCACAGATACGCAGTATTTT. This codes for CASSYRGAGTDTQYF.

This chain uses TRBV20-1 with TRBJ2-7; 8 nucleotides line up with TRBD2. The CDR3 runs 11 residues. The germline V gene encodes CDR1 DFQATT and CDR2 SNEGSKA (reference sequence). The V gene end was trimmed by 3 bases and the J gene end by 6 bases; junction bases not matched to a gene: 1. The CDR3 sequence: CSARAGGEQYF. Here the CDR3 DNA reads TGCAGTGCTAGGGCGGGGGGCGAGCAGTACTTC.

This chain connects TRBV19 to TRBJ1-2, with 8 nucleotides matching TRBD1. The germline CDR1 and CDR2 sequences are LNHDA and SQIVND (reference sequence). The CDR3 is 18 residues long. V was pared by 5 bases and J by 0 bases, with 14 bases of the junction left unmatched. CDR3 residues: CASSSRPGTGPSNYGYTF. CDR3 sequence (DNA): TGTGCCAGTAGTTCCCGCCCCGGGACAGGACCCTCTAACTATGGCTACACCTTC.

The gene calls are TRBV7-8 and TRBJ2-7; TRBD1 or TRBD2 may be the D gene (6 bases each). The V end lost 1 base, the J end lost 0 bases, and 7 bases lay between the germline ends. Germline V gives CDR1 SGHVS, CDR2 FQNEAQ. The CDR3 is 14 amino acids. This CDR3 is CASSLEGGSYEQYF. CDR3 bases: TGTGCCAGCAGCTTAGAGGGGGGCTCCTACGAGCAGTACTTC.

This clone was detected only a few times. The CDR3 spells CASSGAPGTPSKDYYEQYF. In nucleotides, the CDR3 is TGTGCCAGCAGTGGCGCCCCAGGGACCCCCAGCAAGGATTACTACGAGCAGTACTTC. The chain is built from TRBV6-1 and TRBJ2-7; either TRBD1 or TRBD2 may supply D (5 bases each). This CDR3 has 19 residues. Germline loops: CDR1 MNHNS, CDR2 SASEGT. Trimming took 4 bases from V and 3 from J, leaving 28 bases between them.

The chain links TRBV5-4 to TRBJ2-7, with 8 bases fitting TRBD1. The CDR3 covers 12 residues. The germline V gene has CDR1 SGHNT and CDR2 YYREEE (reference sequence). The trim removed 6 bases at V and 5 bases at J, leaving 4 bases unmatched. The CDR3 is CASITTGDEQYF. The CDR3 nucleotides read TGTGCCAGCATCACGACAGGGGACGAGCAGTACTTC.

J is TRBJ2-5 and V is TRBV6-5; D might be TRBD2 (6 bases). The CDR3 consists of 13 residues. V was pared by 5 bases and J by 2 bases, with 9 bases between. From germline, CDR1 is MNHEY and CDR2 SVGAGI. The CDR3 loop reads CASSEGLQETQYF. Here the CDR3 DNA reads TGTGCCAGCAGTGAGGGACTTCAAGAGACCCAGTACTTC.

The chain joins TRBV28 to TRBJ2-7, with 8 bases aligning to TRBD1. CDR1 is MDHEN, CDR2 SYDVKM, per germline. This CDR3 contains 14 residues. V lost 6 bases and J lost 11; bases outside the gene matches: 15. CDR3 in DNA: TGTGCCAGCAGCCCCACGGGGACAGGCTCCTGGAAGTACTTC. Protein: CASSPTGTGSWKYF.

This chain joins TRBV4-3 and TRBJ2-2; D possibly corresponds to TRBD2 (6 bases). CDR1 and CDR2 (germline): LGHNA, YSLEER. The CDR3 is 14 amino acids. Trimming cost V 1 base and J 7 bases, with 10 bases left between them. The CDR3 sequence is CASSQGGEDGELFF. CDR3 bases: TGCGCCAGCAGCCAAGGGGGGGAGGACGGGGAGCTGTTTTTT.

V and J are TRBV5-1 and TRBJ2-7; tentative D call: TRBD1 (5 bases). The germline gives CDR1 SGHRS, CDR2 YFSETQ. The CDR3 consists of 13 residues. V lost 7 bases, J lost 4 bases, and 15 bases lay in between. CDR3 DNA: TGCGCCAGCCACCAGGGAAAAGGGTACGAGCAGTACTTC. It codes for CASHQGKGYEQYF.

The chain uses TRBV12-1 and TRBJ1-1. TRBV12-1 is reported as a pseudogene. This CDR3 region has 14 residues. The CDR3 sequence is CASSPSLANTEAFF. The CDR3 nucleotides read TGTGCCAGCAGCCCCAGCTTGGCGAACACTGAAGCTTTCTTT.

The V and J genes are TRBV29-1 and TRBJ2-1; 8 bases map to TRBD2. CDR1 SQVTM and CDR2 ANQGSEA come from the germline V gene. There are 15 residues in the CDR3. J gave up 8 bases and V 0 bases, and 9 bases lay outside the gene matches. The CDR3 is CSVEESGLAADEQFF. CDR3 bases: TGCAGCGTTGAAGAATCTGGACTAGCCGCCGATGAGCAGTTCTTC.

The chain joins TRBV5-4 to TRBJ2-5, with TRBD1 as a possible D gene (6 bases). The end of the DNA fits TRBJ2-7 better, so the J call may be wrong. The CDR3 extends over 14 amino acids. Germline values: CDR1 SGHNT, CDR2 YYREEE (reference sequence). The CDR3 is CASSFDRSSYEQYF. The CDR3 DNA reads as TGTGCCAGCAGCTTTGACAGGAGCTCCTACGAGCAGTACTTC.

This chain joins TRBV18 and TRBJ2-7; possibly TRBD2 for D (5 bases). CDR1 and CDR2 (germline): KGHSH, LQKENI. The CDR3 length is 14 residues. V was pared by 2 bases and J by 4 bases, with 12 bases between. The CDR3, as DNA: TGTGCCAGCTCACCAGGCCGGGGTCGGTACGAGCAGTACTTC. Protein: CASSPGRGRYEQYF.